Reported below is one T cell receptor (beta chain). The J segment lost 6 bases and the V segment lost 3 bases, leaving 8 bases of the junction unmatched. The CDR3 is 15 residues long. CDR1 SGDLS and CDR2 YYNGEE come from the germline V gene. This record comes from a study of neoadjuvant anti-PD-1 for oral cavity cancer. Clones were read by immunoSEQ multiplex PCR, and TCRdb kept only the in-frame ones, dropping some. This sample yields roughly 6,600 clones, of which roughly 45% are seen a single time; 20% to 30% belongs to the top ten. This chain links TRBV9 with TRBJ2-1, with 8 nucleotides matching TRBD1. This TCR was recovered from a person between 40 and 79 years old with oral cavity squamous cell carcinoma. The sequencing used tumor tissue, collected before nivolumab (anti-PD-1) treatment. The CDR3 sequence is CASSASGQAGNEQFF. The CDR3 DNA is TGTGCCAGCAGCGCTTCGGGACAGGCGGGCAATGAGCAGTTCTTC.